One T cell receptor (beta chain) is described in this entry. The entry originates in a study of spatial heterogeneity in lung cancer. TCRdb ran MiXCR on the 5' RACE reads and lists one entry per CDR3 protein. The data contain 40,000 to 50,000 distinct CDR3 sequences, roughly 15% of them singletons. CDR1 and CDR2 from the germline V gene are SGHDN and FVKESK. The ends were cut back, 2 bases at V and 6 bases at J, with 4 bases in the middle. This CDR3 is 12 amino acids long. Regarding time point: sample taken at primary tumor resection. Sequencing used PBMCs, obtained at surgery. The chain has TRBV14 and TRBJ2-2; no firm D call. This receptor was identified in a male donor with early-stage non-small cell lung cancer. The DNA of the CDR3 is TGTGCCAGCAGCCAATTCTCCGGGGAGCTGTTTTTT. Translating gives CASSQFSGELFF. The complete variable domain, with remaining parts taken from reference TRBV14 and TRBJ2-2, reads EAGVTQFPSHSVIEKGQTVTLRCDPISGHDNLYWYRRVMGKEIKFLLHFVKESKQDESGMPNNRFLAERTGGTYSTLKVQPAELEDSGVYFCASSQFSGELFFGEGSRLTVL.